This TCR beta chain was captured by sequencing in a study of early T cells in non-severe SARS-CoV-2 infection. Study summary: Sequenced material consisted of bulk RNA (from unsorted whole blood), and chains were unpaired. Study-level results: Reliance on VDJdb matching favored anti-spike CD8 responses; private and CD4 specificities were missed.

This clonotype was recorded at least ten times. Antigen unknown. Unique molecular identifiers tagged individual cDNA molecules. TCRdb recomputed calls from the 5' RACE reads with MiXCR, one row per CDR3 protein. The table shows 15,000 to 20,000 distinct CDR3 sequences, with under 6.5% occurring only once. The length of the CDR3 is 14 residues. Per the germline V gene, CDR1 is MNHEY and CDR2 is SVGEGT. V was pared by 6 bases and J by 9 bases, with 18 bases between. The rearrangement joins TRBV6-2 or TRBV6-3 to TRBJ2-4, with D possibly being TRBD2 (5 bases). Material for sequencing was whole blood. The clonotype originates from an adult who was a healthcare worker with PCR-confirmed SARS-CoV-2 infection or an uninfected control (not recorded which). CDR3 sequence (DNA): TGTGCCAGCAGCCTTTGGAGGCCTGAAAGCATTCAGTACTTC. It translates to CASSLWRPESIQYF.